The 21 T cell receptor beta chains below come from one sample, sequenced in a study of cytomegalovirus exposure and HLA in healthy donors. The PCR ran on 60 Vbeta and 13 Jbeta primers. Method: immunoSEQ multiplex PCR; TCRdb's copy keeps in-frame clones and lacks some. Counted here are 150,000 to 250,000 clones, around 74% occurring once; the ten biggest clones make up 1.5%. The sequenced material came from PBMCs. The origin of the receptors is a girl under 18 in good health and CMV-seropositive.

The chain has TRBV5-1 and TRBJ2-7; 9 bases match TRBD1. V lost 4 bases, J lost 10 bases, and 9 bases stayed unmatched. Germline lookup yields CDR1 SGHRS and CDR2 YFSETQ. The CDR3 spans 13 residues. The CDR3 spells CASSQGTGIDQYF. DNA for the CDR3: TGCGCCAGCAGCCAGGGGACAGGGATCGATCAGTACTTC.

Of note for this clone: A read error is likely, as this CDR3 ends without the conserved phenylalanine or tryptophan. Because the CDR3's place on the DNA is in doubt, the DNA is left out and the CDR3 is given as listed by TCRdb. The CDR3: CASRTGFRI. The rearrangement uses TRBV23-1 and TRBJ1-2; whether TRBD1, the table's D call, matches the DNA was not checked. TRBV23-1 is flagged as an ORF with uncertain function. The CDR3 spans 9 residues, counting both ends.

The chain couples TRBV29-1 to TRBJ2-3; possibly TRBD2 for D (6 bases). Looked up from germline, CDR1 is SQVTM and CDR2 is ANQGSEA. Trimming took 1 base from V and 2 from J, leaving 7 bases between them. This CDR3 spans 13 amino acids. CDR3 bases: TGCAGCGTTGAAGGCGGGGTCACAGATACGCAGTATTTT. Residues: CSVEGGVTDTQYF.

A single count supports this clone. J is TRBJ2-1 and V is TRBV2; TRBD2 matches 8 bases. CDR3 length: 15 amino acids. The V and J ends lost 3 bases and 8 bases, in that order; junction bases with no gene match: 9. CDR1 is SNHLY, CDR2 FYNNEI, per germline. CDR3 in amino acids: CASSESPSGLDEQFF. DNA of the CDR3: TGTGCCAGCAGTGAGTCGCCTAGCGGGCTCGATGAGCAGTTCTTC.

V usage is TRBV2 and J usage is TRBJ1-5, with no clear D. The V and J ends lost 4 bases and 5 bases respectively, with 9 bases between them. Germline V gene data show CDR1 as SNHLY and CDR2 as FYNNEI. The CDR3 is made up of 13 amino acids. In DNA, the CDR3 is TGTGCCAGCAGTGTTAGGGAGGATCAGCCCCAGCATTTT. It specifies CASSVREDQPQHF.

The chain joins TRBV13 to TRBJ2-5; 9 nucleotides line up with TRBD1. This CDR3 spans 17 amino acids. CDR1 PRHDT and CDR2 FYEKMQ come from the germline V gene (reference sequence). With V trimmed by 5 bases and J by 3 bases, 13 bases remained unmatched. The DNA for the CDR3 is TGTGCCAGCAGCCCTGGGTGGGGGGACAGGGAGGAAGAGACCCAGTACTTC. Translated: CASSPGWGDREEETQYF. Using reference TRBV13 and TRBJ2-5 for the parts outside the CDR3, the full variable domain is AAGVIQSPRHLIKEKRETATLKCYPIPRHDTVYWYQQGPGQDPQFLISFYEKMQSDKGSIPDRFSAQQFSDYHSELNMSSLELGDSALYFCASSPGWGDREEETQYFGPGTRLLVL.

The chain carries TRBV6-4 and TRBJ2-1, with 11 bases matching TRBD1. The J segment lost 9 bases and the V segment lost 5 bases, leaving 12 bases of the junction unmatched. Looked up from germline, CDR1 is MRHNA and CDR2 is SNTAGT. The CDR3 loop spans 16 amino acids. For the CDR3, the DNA is TGTGCCAGCAGTCATAACGAGGGACAGGGGGATAGTGAGCAGTTCTTC. Its translation: CASSHNEGQGDSEQFF.

This clone was counted once. The rearrangement uses TRBV10-3 and TRBJ2-5, with 7 bases matching TRBD2. J was trimmed by 5 bases and V by 6 bases; bases with no gene match: 6. The germline V gene has CDR1 ENHRY and CDR2 SYGVKD. The CDR3 contains 13 residues. The CDR3 spells CAIRGDYTETQYF. The CDR3 DNA sequence: TGTGCCATCAGAGGGGACTACACGGAGACCCAGTACTTC.

The J gene is TRBJ2-7, the V gene TRBV5-1; 12 nucleotides agree with TRBD1. Germline CDR1 SGHRS, CDR2 YFSETQ. The ends lost 3 bases at V and 7 bases at J; junction bases unmatched: 5. This CDR3 has 14 amino acids. CDR3 nucleotide sequence: TGCGCCAGCAGCTCGGGACAGGGGGCCCCAGAGCAGTACTTC. Amino acid sequence: CASSSGQGAPEQYF.

The V gene is TRBV5-1, the J gene TRBJ2-1, with 13 bases matching TRBD2. Trimming cost V 3 bases and J 8 bases; bases outside gene matches: 14. The CDR3 contains 18 residues. Germline CDR1 and CDR2: SGHRS and YFSETQ. CDR3 bases: TGCGCCAGCAGCTCCCCCTGGACTAGCGGGGGCCCCGCGGATGAGCAGTTCTTC. Its protein is CASSSPWTSGGPADEQFF. Drawing the rest from reference TRBV5-1 and TRBJ2-1, the complete variable domain is KAGVTQTPRYLIKTRGQQVTLSCSPISGHRSVSWYQQTPGQGLQFLFEYFSETQRNKGNFPGRFSGRQFSNSRSEMNVSTLELGDSALYLCASSSPWTSGGPADEQFFGPGTRLTVL.

J is TRBJ1-2 and V is TRBV7-9; D uncertain. CDR3 length equals 13 residues. Trimming cost V 11 bases and J 5 bases, with 18 bases left between them. Per the germline V gene, CDR1 is SEHNR and CDR2 is FQNEAQ (reference sequence). CDR3 DNA sequence: TGTGCCGGGTCGAGTACTATATATTATGGCTACACCTTC. Translation gives CAGSSTIYYGYTF.

The rearrangement uses TRBV11-2 and TRBJ2-1; TRBD2 agrees at 10 bases. With V trimmed by 4 bases and J by 8 bases, 17 bases remained unmatched. Germline V gene sequence: CDR1 SGHAT, CDR2 FQNNGV. This CDR3 is built from 18 residues. The CDR3 DNA is TGTGCCAGCAGCTCCCGATCCCCCCGCAGCGGGGGGGCCCATGAGCAGTTCTTC. Protein product: CASSSRSPRSGGAHEQFF.

The chain combines TRBV5-5 with TRBJ1-1, with 8 bases that match TRBD1. The trim removed 1 base at V and 1 base at J, leaving 0 bases unmatched. This CDR3 spans 14 amino acids. The germline gives CDR1 SGHKS, CDR2 YYEKEE (reference sequence). The CDR3 nucleotides read TGTGCCAGCAGCTTGCAGGGGGCGAACACTGAAGCTTTCTTT. Residues: CASSLQGANTEAFF.

The chain couples TRBV4-3 to TRBJ1-2, with 7 bases lining up with TRBD1. Trimming cost V 3 bases and J 7 bases; bases outside gene matches: 8. The CDR3 consists of 14 residues. Germline CDR1 reads LGHNA; CDR2 reads YSLEER. The DNA for the CDR3 is TGCGCCAGCAGCCATCCGGACAGGAATAGTGGCTACACCTTC. This codes for CASSHPDRNSGYTF.

The chain carries TRBV19 and TRBJ1-4; 7 nucleotides align to TRBD1. With 7 bases clipped from V and 3 bases from J, the junction kept 14 bases outside the gene matches. The CDR3 is made up of 17 amino acids. In germline, CDR1 is LNHDA, CDR2 SQIVND (reference sequence). CDR3 coding DNA: TGTGCCAGTACCGAGCCGGGACAGCCCCAAGCTAATGAAAAACTGTTTTTT. It translates to CASTEPGQPQANEKLFF.

This clone has a single count. CDR3 sequence: CASSPWDSFEAFF. Here the CDR3 DNA reads TGTGCCAGCTCACCCTGGGACAGCTTTGAAGCTTTCTTT. The rearrangement uses TRBV18 and TRBJ1-1, with 7 bases identical to TRBD1. Trimming cost V 3 bases and J 7 bases; bases outside gene matches: 5. The germline V gene encodes CDR1 KGHSH and CDR2 LQKENI. The CDR3 is made up of 13 amino acids.

This chain uses TRBV27 with TRBJ2-2; D is perhaps TRBD2 (6 bases). V was shortened by 6 bases and J by 11 bases, with 10 bases between the two germline ends. In germline, CDR1 is MNHEY, CDR2 SMNVEV (reference sequence). The CDR3 contains 11 residues. The CDR3 spells CASSLGTELFF. As DNA, the CDR3 is TGTGCCAGCAGCCTGGGGACTGAGCTGTTTTTT.

The chain employs TRBV10-3 and TRBJ1-2, with 8 bases matching TRBD1. There are 16 residues in the CDR3. Looked up from germline, CDR1 is ENHRY and CDR2 is SYGVKD. Trimming at V came to 6 bases and at J to 4 bases, leaving 13 bases not matched to a gene. The CDR3: CAIRGTGPQGPYGYTF. CDR3 sequence (DNA): TGTGCCATCAGGGGGACAGGCCCTCAGGGGCCCTATGGCTACACCTTC.

V and J are TRBV19 and TRBJ2-7, with 11 bases lining up with TRBD1. The CDR3 runs to 16 residues. Germline CDR1 is LNHDA and CDR2 is SQIVND (reference sequence). V dropped 4 bases and J dropped 1; count of bases not matched to a gene: 6. The CDR3 spells CASSTSGQGGSYEQYF. DNA of the CDR3: TGTGCCAGTAGTACCTCGGGACAGGGGGGTTCCTACGAGCAGTACTTC.

The V call is TRBV11-2, the J call TRBJ1-4; D perhaps matches TRBD1 (6 bases). Trimming took off 5 bases at V and 6 bases at J, with 13 bases between the two ends. Germline V CDR1 and CDR2: SGHAT, FQNNGV. The length of the CDR3 is 14 residues. The CDR3 loop reads CASSPQGTYEKLFF. CDR3 bases: TGTGCCAGCAGCCCCCAGGGGACCTATGAAAAACTGTTTTTT.

In its sample, this clone was seen a few times. The V and J genes are TRBV7-2 and TRBJ2-1; 8 bases are shared with TRBD1. The V gene end was trimmed by 2 bases and the J gene end by 2 bases; junction bases not matched to a gene: 2. Germline CDR1 SGHTA, CDR2 FQGNSA. The CDR3 covers 15 residues. The CDR3 region has the DNA TGTGCCAGCAGCTTACAGGGGGCGCCCTACAATGAGCAGTTCTTC. Encoded protein: CASSLQGAPYNEQFF.